The rows below give T cell receptor beta chains drawn from one sample of a study of T cells in Graves' hyperthyroidism and ophthalmopathy. TCRdb called the multiplex PCR reads again in MiXCR, with one record for every CDR3 protein. The sample includes 650,000 to 750,000 distinct CDR3 sequences, about 15% seen only once; the top ten take 10% to 13%. The sequencing sample was made of blood. The receptors shown here come from a woman between 18 and 29 years old with Graves' hyperthyroidism. The CDR3 runs from the conserved cysteine through the conserved F or W. The D gene is left open where the match is weak. The size of a clone is reported for some rows only, either as once, few or many, or as a class for expanded clones.

clone_size: many
j_call: TRBJ1-1
v_call: TRBV5-6
d_call: -
cdr3_nt: TGTGCCAGCAGCCCATGGGCCAGGCTGAGGGCTGAAGCTTTCTTT
cdr3_aa: CASSPWARLRAEAFF

clone_size: few
j_call: TRBJ2-7
v_call: TRBV12-3/TRBV12-4
d_call: TRBD1
cdr3_nt: TGTGCCAGCAGTTTAGGGGACAGGCTGTCCTACGAGCAGTACTTC
cdr3_aa: CASSLGDRLSYEQYF

clone_size: few
j_call: TRBJ2-1
v_call: TRBV24-1
d_call: TRBD2
cdr3_nt: TGTGCCACCAGTGATCGCGGGACTAGCGGGAGGACGAGCAATGAGCAGTTCTTC
cdr3_aa: CATSDRGTSGRTSNEQFF

clone_size: few
j_call: TRBJ2-3
v_call: TRBV4-3
d_call: -
cdr3_nt: TGCGCCAGCAGCCAAGAGGGCGGGCCGTATACGCAGTATTTT
cdr3_aa: CASSQEGGPYTQYF

clone_size: few
j_call: TRBJ1-2
v_call: TRBV4-1
d_call: TRBD1
cdr3_nt: TGCGCCAGCAGCCAAGGAAGGTTGGGGACAGACTATGGCTACACCTTC
cdr3_aa: CASSQGRLGTDYGYTF

clone_size: many
j_call: TRBJ2-5
v_call: TRBV9
d_call: -
cdr3_nt: TGTGCCAGCAGCGTTGGCCCCCAAGAGGAGACCCAGTACTTC
cdr3_aa: CASSVGPQEETQYF

clone_size: few
j_call: TRBJ1-1
v_call: TRBV18
d_call: TRBD1
cdr3_nt: TGTGCCAGCTCATCCACTCAGGGGGGGTTGAACACTGAAGCTTTCTTT
cdr3_aa: CASSSTQGGLNTEAFF

clone_size: few
j_call: TRBJ1-1
v_call: TRBV7-3
d_call: -
cdr3_nt: TGTGCCAGCAGCTTAAGTGGGCAGACTGAAGCTTTCTTT
cdr3_aa: CASSLSGQTEAFF

clone_size: few
j_call: TRBJ2-4
v_call: TRBV20-1
d_call: -
cdr3_nt: TGCAGTGCTAGAATTATGGGGCAAAACATTCAGTACTTC
cdr3_aa: CSARIMGQNIQYF

clone_size: many
j_call: TRBJ2-1
v_call: TRBV11-2
d_call: TRBD2
cdr3_nt: TGTGCCAGCAACGCACTAGCGGATGGCTGGGGTGAGCAGTTCTTC
cdr3_aa: CASNALADGWGEQFF

clone_size: -
j_call: TRBJ2-1
v_call: TRBV27
d_call: -
cdr3_nt: TGTGCCAGCAGTTTCTCAGCGGTATCCTACAATGAGCAGTTCTTC
cdr3_aa: CASSFSAVSYNEQFF

clone_size: many
j_call: TRBJ2-1
v_call: TRBV20-1
d_call: -
cdr3_nt: TGCAGTGCTAAAAACAATGAGCAGTTCTTC
cdr3_aa: CSAKNNEQFF

clone_size: many
j_call: TRBJ2-4
v_call: TRBV7-3
d_call: -
cdr3_nt: TGTGCCAGCACCGATCCGTGGCCCAAAAACATTCAGTACTTC
cdr3_aa: CASTDPWPKNIQYF

clone_size: few
j_call: TRBJ2-7
v_call: TRBV29-1
d_call: -
cdr3_nt: TGCAGCGTTGAAGCCAGGGAAAAGCGGCCCTACGAGCAGTACTTC
cdr3_aa: CSVEAREKRPYEQYF

clone_size: many
j_call: TRBJ2-7
v_call: TRBV30
d_call: TRBD2
cdr3_nt: TGTGCCTGGAGTCTTAGCGGGGGGTACTACGAGCAGTACTTC
cdr3_aa: CAWSLSGGYYEQYF

clone_size: many
j_call: TRBJ2-7
v_call: TRBV20-1
d_call: -
cdr3_nt: TGCAGTGCTCGCGCTGCTTACGAGCAGTACTTC
cdr3_aa: CSARAAYEQYF

clone_size: few
j_call: TRBJ1-6
v_call: TRBV5-8
d_call: TRBD1
cdr3_nt: TGTGCCAGCAGATGGGACAGCAACTTTAATTCACCCCTCCACTTT
cdr3_aa: CASRWDSNFNSPLHF